This passage covers 17 T cell receptor beta chains from one sample sequenced in a study of Tregs in tolerant kidney transplant recipients. The method was immunoSEQ multiplex PCR; TCRdb's version includes in-frame clones alone and lacks a portion of them. The table shows just under 45,000 clones, with 95% to 96% occurring only once. No cognate antigen is known for these TCRs. Sequenced material: Tregs from blood cultured with allogeneic cells. These receptors all come from a human donor in good health.

This clone appeared once. This chain connects TRBV18 to TRBJ2-7; 8 nucleotides agree with TRBD2. Germline lookup yields CDR1 KGHSH and CDR2 LQKENI. The CDR3 spans 15 residues. V dropped 3 bases and J dropped 3; count of bases not matched to a gene: 7. The chain's CDR3 is CASSPSMTSVYEQYF. The CDR3 DNA is TGTGCCAGCTCACCTAGCATGACTAGCGTCTACGAGCAGTACTTC.

This chain joins TRBV5-1 and TRBJ1-1; 9 positions match TRBD1. Germline V gene sequence: CDR1 SGHRS, CDR2 YFSETQ. There are 16 residues in the CDR3. The junction had 8 bases not matched to a gene; V was cut back by 1 base and J by 4 bases. The CDR3 here is CASSLNLGQGLTEAFF. The CDR3 region has the DNA TGCGCCAGCAGCTTGAACCTGGGACAGGGACTCACTGAAGCTTTCTTT.

This sequence joins TRBV7-9 and TRBJ1-3; D might be TRBD1 (6 bases). The V and J ends lost 1 base and 0 bases respectively, with 16 bases between them. The CDR3 runs 18 residues. The germline V gene has CDR1 SEHNR and CDR2 FQNEAQ (reference sequence). The CDR3 spells CASSLELRGRGSGNTIYF. The CDR3, as DNA: TGTGCCAGCAGCTTAGAATTAAGGGGCAGGGGCTCTGGAAACACCATATATTTT.

This chain links TRBV5-8 with TRBJ1-2; the D is unclear. Germline V gives CDR1 SGHTS, CDR2 YDEGEE. Deletions cut 1 base from V and 4 bases from J, with 5 bases between. This CDR3 spans 12 amino acids. DNA for the CDR3: TGTGCCAGCAGCTTGAGCGCCTATGGCTACACCTTC. Translated: CASSLSAYGYTF. Full variable domain (remainder filled in from reference TRBV5-8 and TRBJ1-2): EAGVTQSPTHLIKTRGQQATLRCSPISGHTSVYWYQQALGLGLQFLLWYDEGEERNRGNFPPRFSGRQFPNYSSELNVNALELEDSALYLCASSLSAYGYTFGSGTRLTVV.

The CDR3 nucleotides read TGTGCCAGCAGCCCCGTGGCTAGCGGGGGCCAAAACTTTAGCACAGATACGCAGTATTTT. Its translation: CASSPVASGGQNFSTDTQYF. The chain carries TRBV9 and TRBJ2-3; 10 bases are shared with TRBD2. Unmatched junction bases numbered 17, after V lost 4 bases and J lost 0 bases. The CDR3 runs 20 residues. Germline V gene data show CDR1 as SGDLS and CDR2 as YYNGEE.

V and J are TRBV30 and TRBJ2-1; D is possibly TRBD2 (6 bases). Germline V CDR1 and CDR2: GTSNPN, SVGIG (reference sequence). The CDR3 totals 15 residues. V dropped 1 base and J dropped 1 base, with 11 bases sitting between them. CDR3: CAWSAGLISYNEQFF. For the CDR3, the DNA is TGTGCCTGGAGTGCGGGACTGATATCCTACAATGAGCAGTTCTTC.

This chain connects TRBV12-5 to TRBJ1-4; TRBD1 might be the D (5 bases). The germline V gene has CDR1 LGHNT and CDR2 FRNRAP. The CDR3 totals 16 residues. Trimming took 4 bases from V and 0 from J, leaving 12 bases between them. The CDR3 sequence is CASGSGAFATNEKLFF. The CDR3 DNA sequence: TGTGCTAGTGGTTCTGGGGCTTTCGCAACTAATGAAAAACTGTTTTTT.

The table lists this clone with a few counts. The chain uses TRBV5-1 and TRBJ2-2; the D is unclear. This CDR3 has 13 amino acids. V lost 1 base and J lost 7, with 8 bases in between. Germline-derived CDR1 and CDR2 are SGHRS and YFSETQ. The CDR3 region has the DNA TGCGCCAGCAGCTTGCGATCGGACGGGGAGCTGTTTTTT. Translation: CASSLRSDGELFF.

The rearrangement joins TRBV18 to TRBJ2-7, with 8 nucleotides matching TRBD1. With V trimmed by 2 bases and J by 2 bases, 5 bases remained unmatched. The CDR3 contains 15 residues. Germline loops: CDR1 KGHSH, CDR2 LQKENI. The CDR3 loop reads CASSPVSDRAYEQYF. For the CDR3, the DNA is TGTGCCAGCTCACCAGTCTCGGACAGGGCCTACGAGCAGTACTTC.

This clone was seen only once. The rearrangement links TRBV7-2 to TRBJ2-1; D possibly corresponds to TRBD2 (7 bases). Germline V gene sequence: CDR1 SGHTA, CDR2 FQGNSA. V was shortened by 5 bases and J by 2 bases, with 16 bases between the two germline ends. This CDR3 is 16 amino acids long. CDR3: CASSPWGLAAYNEQFF. The CDR3, as DNA: TGTGCCAGCAGCCCCTGGGGGCTAGCGGCCTACAATGAGCAGTTCTTC.

CDR3: CASSLFLLHTEAFF. CDR3 DNA sequence: TGTGCCAGCAGCTTGTTCTTGTTACACACTGAAGCTTTCTTT. The chain uses TRBV5-6 and TRBJ1-1; D is ambiguous. This CDR3 has 14 residues. The ends were cut back, 1 base at V and 3 bases at J, with 10 bases in the middle. The germline V gene has CDR1 SGHDT and CDR2 YYEEEE.

The V gene is TRBV29-1, the J gene TRBJ1-2, with unresolved D. Deletions cut 5 bases from V and 2 bases from J, with 15 bases between. The CDR3 is 14 amino acids. Germline V gene data show CDR1 as SQVTM and CDR2 as ANQGSEA. The CDR3 sequence: CSVTGWRGNYGYTF. The CDR3 DNA is TGCAGCGTTACCGGCTGGCGAGGGAACTATGGCTACACCTTC. The full variable domain, its missing parts supplied by reference TRBV29-1 and TRBJ1-2, is SAVISQKPSRDICQRGTSLTIQCQVDSQVTMMFWYRQQPGQSLTLIATANQGSEATYESGFVIDKFPISRPNLTFSTLTVSNMSPEDSSIYLCSVTGWRGNYGYTFGSGTRLTVV.

The V call is TRBV11-2, the J call TRBJ1-5, with TRBD1 matching 7 bases. Per germline, CDR1 SGHAT and CDR2 FQNNGV. CDR3 size: 15 residues. The ends lost 0 bases at V and 5 bases at J; junction bases unmatched: 4. The CDR3 loop is CASSLEGDSYQPQHF. CDR3 DNA: TGTGCCAGCAGCTTAGAAGGGGACAGCTATCAGCCCCAGCATTTT.

The chain employs TRBV5-4 and TRBJ2-1; unclear D gene. Between the trimmed V and J ends, which lost 3 bases and 7 bases, there was a span of 8 bases. The CDR3 sequence is 12 residues long. CDR1 SGHNT and CDR2 YYREEE come from the germline V gene (reference sequence). CDR3 nucleotides: TGTGCCAGCAGCTCGCGAAGTAATGAGCAGTTCTTC. Its protein is CASSSRSNEQFF. The full variable domain, in which reference TRBV5-4 and TRBJ2-1 provide the parts outside the CDR3, is ETGVTQSPTHLIKTRGQQVTLRCSSQSGHNTVSWYQQALGQGPQFIFQYYREEENGRGNFPPRFSGLQFPNYSSELNVNALELDDSALYLCASSSRSNEQFFGPGTRLTVL.

This chain joins TRBV19 and TRBJ2-1, with 7 bases identical to TRBD2. Trimming removed 5 bases from V and 10 bases from J; junction bases left unmatched: 17. Germline V gene sequence: CDR1 LNHDA, CDR2 SQIVND (reference sequence). The CDR3 is 16 amino acids. The CDR3 DNA reads as TGTGCCAGTAGTCCTAGGACTAGGAGGAAAGGAATCGAGCAGTTCTTC. Translating gives CASSPRTRRKGIEQFF.

The chain employs TRBV5-8 and TRBJ1-1, with D unclear. Germline V CDR1 and CDR2: SGHTS, YDEGEE. This CDR3 has 14 residues. V shed 3 bases and J shed 7 bases, with 16 bases lying between them. The CDR3 bases are TGTGCCAGCAGCTCACCCGGCAGGTCTCGTGAAGCTTTCTTT. Encoded protein: CASSSPGRSREAFF.

The chain recombines TRBV2 with TRBJ1-1; a possible D gene is TRBD1 (5 bases). The V end was cut by 5 bases, the J end by 5 bases, with 12 bases between. Germline lookup yields CDR1 SNHLY and CDR2 FYNNEI. The CDR3 totals 13 residues. The CDR3 loop is CASSFEGRTEAFF. CDR3 DNA sequence: TGTGCCAGCAGTTTCGAGGGGCGAACTGAAGCTTTCTTT.